The rows below give T cell receptor beta chains drawn from one sample of a study of T cells in Graves' hyperthyroidism and ophthalmopathy. A single record per CDR3 protein comes from TCRdb applying MiXCR to the multiplex PCR reads. The sample lists approximately 590,000 distinct CDR3 sequences, around a sixth seen once, with roughly 7.3% in the top ten. Sequenced sample: blood. All receptors come from a woman aged 25 to 39 with Graves' hyperthyroidism. CDR3s include the opening cysteine and the closing phenylalanine or tryptophan. Each record gives: J gene, CDR3 length, V gene, D gene, clone size, CDR3 protein, CDR3 DNA. D genes are given only for firm matches. Size values are once, few and many counts, or a class for expanded clones, and some rows have none.

J gene: TRBJ2-2
CDR3 length: 15
V gene: TRBV12-3/TRBV12-4
D gene: TRBD1
clone size: many
CDR3 protein: CASSYRQGSTGELFF
CDR3 DNA: TGTGCCAGCAGTTATCGACAGGGTAGCACCGGGGAGCTGTTTTTT

J gene: TRBJ1-5
CDR3 length: 16
V gene: TRBV4-3
D gene: NA
clone size: few
CDR3 protein: CASSPYLGDSNQPQHF
CDR3 DNA: TGCGCCAGCAGCCCTTATTTAGGGGATAGCAATCAGCCCCAGCATTTT

J gene: TRBJ2-4
CDR3 length: 14
V gene: TRBV19
D gene: TRBD1
clone size: NA
CDR3 protein: CASSWDRDDNIQYF
CDR3 DNA: TGTGCCAGTAGCTGGGACAGGGATGATAACATTCAGTACTTC

J gene: TRBJ2-7
CDR3 length: 16
V gene: TRBV12-3/TRBV12-4
D gene: NA
clone size: many
CDR3 protein: CASSFQWTLNSYEQYF
CDR3 DNA: TGTGCCAGCAGTTTTCAGTGGACTCTAAATTCCTACGAGCAGTACTTC

J gene: TRBJ2-5
CDR3 length: 15
V gene: TRBV28
D gene: NA
clone size: many
CDR3 protein: CASSVPGPGHETQYF
CDR3 DNA: TGTGCCAGCAGTGTACCGGGCCCCGGGCATGAGACCCAGTACTTC

J gene: TRBJ2-2
CDR3 length: 14
V gene: TRBV27
D gene: NA
clone size: many
CDR3 protein: CASSFRAGTGELFF
CDR3 DNA: TGTGCCAGCAGTTTCCGAGCGGGCACCGGGGAGCTGTTTTTT

J gene: TRBJ2-5
CDR3 length: 15
V gene: TRBV20-1
D gene: TRBD2
clone size: NA
CDR3 protein: CSARDQLAGVETQYF
CDR3 DNA: TGCAGTGCTAGAGATCAGCTAGCGGGAGTCGAGACCCAGTACTTC

J gene: TRBJ2-3
CDR3 length: 16
V gene: TRBV29-1
D gene: TRBD2
clone size: many
CDR3 protein: CSVAGLAGDGADTQYF
CDR3 DNA: TGCAGCGTTGCCGGACTAGCGGGAGATGGGGCAGATACGCAGTATTTT

J gene: TRBJ2-1
CDR3 length: 17
V gene: TRBV5-1
D gene: TRBD2
clone size: many
CDR3 protein: CASSLESLGASGRAQFF
CDR3 DNA: TGCGCCAGCAGCTTGGAATCACTAGGGGCTAGCGGGAGGGCGCAGTTCTTC

J gene: TRBJ2-3
CDR3 length: 15
V gene: TRBV12-3/TRBV12-4
D gene: TRBD1
clone size: NA
CDR3 protein: CASSYRGRNTDTQYF
CDR3 DNA: TGTGCCAGCAGTTACAGGGGGAGGAACACAGATACGCAGTATTTT

J gene: TRBJ2-1
CDR3 length: 17
V gene: TRBV14
D gene: NA
clone size: NA
CDR3 protein: CASSQEGGGVAYNEQFF
CDR3 DNA: TGTGCCAGCAGCCAAGAAGGGGGTGGAGTCGCGTACAATGAGCAGTTCTTC

J gene: TRBJ2-7
CDR3 length: 14
V gene: TRBV5-1
D gene: NA
clone size: many
CDR3 protein: CASSLTQRSYEQYF
CDR3 DNA: TGCGCCAGCAGCTTGACCCAGCGGTCCTACGAGCAGTACTTC

J gene: TRBJ2-6
CDR3 length: 17
V gene: TRBV5-4
D gene: TRBD2
clone size: few
CDR3 protein: CASSKATGGSGANVLTF
CDR3 DNA: TGTGCCAGCAGCAAGGCGACGGGAGGGTCTGGGGCCAACGTCCTGACTTTC

J gene: TRBJ1-1
CDR3 length: 13
V gene: TRBV19
D gene: TRBD1
clone size: few
CDR3 protein: CASSITQGGEAFF
CDR3 DNA: TGTGCCAGTAGTATAACCCAGGGGGGAGAAGCTTTCTTT

J gene: TRBJ2-2
CDR3 length: 18
V gene: TRBV12-5
D gene: TRBD1
clone size: NA
CDR3 protein: CASGLVQWGQERAGELFF
CDR3 DNA: TGTGCTAGTGGTTTGGTTCAATGGGGACAGGAAAGGGCCGGGGAGCTGTTTTTT

J gene: TRBJ1-1
CDR3 length: 15
V gene: TRBV7-9
D gene: NA
clone size: NA
CDR3 protein: CASSLGGWGDTEAFF
CDR3 DNA: TGTGCCAGCAGCTTAGGAGGGTGGGGTGACACTGAAGCTTTCTTT

J gene: TRBJ2-7
CDR3 length: 15
V gene: TRBV6-1
D gene: NA
clone size: NA
CDR3 protein: CASNTQGWTSYEQYF
CDR3 DNA: TGTGCCAGCAACACACAAGGCTGGACATCCTACGAGCAGTACTTC

J gene: TRBJ2-7
CDR3 length: 14
V gene: TRBV28
D gene: NA
clone size: many
CDR3 protein: CASSLPGTSYEQYF
CDR3 DNA: TGTGCCAGCAGTTTACCCGGAACCTCCTACGAGCAGTACTTC

J gene: TRBJ2-1
CDR3 length: 15
V gene: TRBV3-1
D gene: NA
clone size: many
CDR3 protein: CASSQVVDSYNEQFF
CDR3 DNA: TGTGCCAGCAGCCAAGTAGTAGACTCCTACAATGAGCAGTTCTTC

J gene: TRBJ2-3
CDR3 length: 14
V gene: TRBV4-3
D gene: TRBD2
clone size: few
CDR3 protein: CASSPSGGGGTQYF
CDR3 DNA: TGCGCCAGCAGCCCTAGCGGGGGAGGTGGTACGCAGTATTTT

J gene: TRBJ2-6
CDR3 length: 20
V gene: TRBV11-2
D gene: NA
clone size: many
CDR3 protein: CASSPRGGRTGLSGANVLTF
CDR3 DNA: TGTGCCAGCAGCCCCCGAGGGGGGAGGACAGGTCTTTCTGGGGCCAACGTCCTGACTTTC

J gene: TRBJ2-7
CDR3 length: 15
V gene: TRBV11-2
D gene: TRBD2
clone size: many
CDR3 protein: CASSTSVAGVYEQYF
CDR3 DNA: TGTGCCAGCAGTACCTCAGTAGCGGGAGTCTACGAGCAGTACTTC

J gene: TRBJ2-5
CDR3 length: 16
V gene: TRBV6-2/TRBV6-3
D gene: TRBD1
clone size: many
CDR3 protein: CASSWIGGAGGETQYF
CDR3 DNA: TGTGCCAGCAGTTGGATAGGGGGCGCCGGTGGAGAGACCCAGTACTTC